Given below is one T cell receptor beta chain in context. The sample belongs to a study of blood T cell repertoires in COVID-19. About the study: The United States, Italy and Spain were the sources of the acute and convalescent COVID-19 samples. T cells, B-cell-depleted T cells, or PBMCs provided the cDNA or gDNA that served as material.

This CDR3 contains 16 residues. Germline V gives CDR1 KGHDR, CDR2 SFDVKD. Trimming pared 4 bases from V and 1 base from J, leaving 14 bases between. Seattle's cohort entered during active infection and was followed longitudinally. Per the authors' pipeline: Reference gene primer amplification yielded estimated nucleated cell counts. Libraries were prepared by immunoSEQ multiplex PCR; TCRdb keeps only in-frame clonotypes and omits some of them. D and trimming were read from the DNA, whereas the V and J calls and clone size are those reported in that table. The sample holds roughly 62,000 clones, approximately 83% seen once.

The clonotype comes from an elderly man with COVID-19, enrolled during active disease. The J gene is TRBJ2-3, the V gene TRBV24-1; D is perhaps TRBD1 (6 bases). The source material was peripheral blood. Here the CDR3 DNA reads TGTGCCACCAGTGACCCAGGGGCTGCCGGCACAGATACGCAGTATTTT. Translating gives CATSDPGAAGTDTQYF.